The clone carrying this TCR beta chain has only a few counts. Germline CDR1 reads KGHSH; CDR2 reads LQKENI. The CDR3 is 17 amino acids. V shed 2 bases and J 4 bases; nucleotides not matched to a gene: 6. RNA transcripts yielded amplified TCR beta CDR3 regions. HTBI primers were the set used in a first-round RT-PCR of the TCR CDR3. From the multiplex PCR reads, TCRdb called clonotypes with MiXCR, one entry per CDR3 protein. This sample has 490,000 or so distinct CDR3 sequences; just under 20% occur once, and the top ten carry approximately 50%. This entry comes from a study of T cells in Graves' hyperthyroidism and ophthalmopathy.

Sequenced material: blood. The clonotype was recovered from a man aged 35-49 years with Graves' ophthalmopathy. The chain joins TRBV18 to TRBJ2-3; the match to TRBD2 covers 13 bases. The CDR3 DNA sequence: TGTGCCAGCTCACCAAGGACTAGCGGGAGTTTTGCAGATACGCAGTATTTT. This translates into CASSPRTSGSFADTQYF.